The next 24 T cell receptor beta chains were all read from a single sample in a study of chemoradiotherapy in HPV16-positive cancers. TCRdb's copy holds only in-frame clones and misses some; the assay was immunoSEQ multiplex PCR. This table has approximately 19,000 clones, around 87% appearing once. Here the sequenced sample was blood, taken from a patient who underwent chemoradiotherapy. The receptors stem from a human donor with HPV-associated anogenital cancer.

This chain links TRBV9 with TRBJ2-1, with 7 nucleotides matching TRBD2. Germline-derived CDR1 and CDR2 are SGDLS and YYNGEE. Trimming cost V 6 bases and J 0 bases; bases outside gene matches: 12. CDR3 length equals 17 residues. The CDR3 DNA is TGTGCCAGCAACCGAGAAGGGGACTACCGCTCCTACAATGAGCAGTTCTTC. Translating gives CASNREGDYRSYNEQFF. The full variable domain, with the rest looked up from reference TRBV9 and TRBJ2-1, is DSGVTQTPKHLITATGQRVTLRCSPRSGDLSVYWYQQSLDQGLQFLIQYYNGEERAKGNILERFSAQQFPDLHSELNLSSLELGDSALYFCASNREGDYRSYNEQFFGPGTRLTVL.

This clone showed up just once. This sequence joins TRBV6-6 and TRBJ2-5, with 7 positions matching TRBD1. From germline, CDR1 is MNHNY and CDR2 SVGAGI (reference sequence). CDR3 length: 15 residues. Unmatched junction bases numbered 7, after V lost 2 bases and J lost 4 bases. CDR3 residues: CASSYDRVALETQYF. For the CDR3, the DNA is TGTGCCAGCAGTTACGACAGGGTTGCCCTAGAGACCCAGTACTTC.

V gene TRBV5-8 combines with J gene TRBJ1-5; no definite D call. The ends were cut back, 3 bases at V and 9 bases at J, with 10 bases in the middle. Germline values: CDR1 SGHTS, CDR2 YDEGEE. The CDR3 extends over 12 amino acids. This chain's CDR3 is CASSYGLRPQHF. The DNA for the CDR3 is TGTGCCAGCAGCTACGGCCTTCGGCCCCAGCATTTT.

This rearrangement joins TRBV11-3 to TRBJ2-7; D unresolved. V lost 5 bases, J lost 3 bases, and 17 bases lay in between. Germline lookup yields CDR1 SGHNT and CDR2 YENEEA. CDR3 size: 15 residues. The CDR3 DNA sequence: TGTGCCAGCAGCCTGAAGGCCCAGGTGGGCTACGAGCAGTACTTC. This codes for CASSLKAQVGYEQYF.

In this sample, this clone turned up once. The rearrangement links TRBV7-6 to TRBJ2-5, with TRBD2 matching 12 bases. Germline V gene data show CDR1 as SGHVS and CDR2 as FNYEAQ. The CDR3 is 17 amino acids. V lost 0 bases to trimming and J lost 4 bases; unmatched junction nucleotides: 6. The CDR3 protein is CASSLAASGRGGETQYF. The CDR3 DNA reads TGTGCCAGCAGCTTAGCGGCTAGCGGGAGGGGAGGAGAGACCCAGTACTTC.

This clone was recorded a few times. J is TRBJ2-7 and V is TRBV6-1, with D tentatively TRBD1 or TRBD2 (5 bases each). Trimming cost V 8 bases and J 2 bases, with 16 bases left between them. The CDR3 is made up of 14 amino acids. Germline CDR1 and CDR2: MNHNS and SASEGT. In nucleotides, the CDR3 is TGTGCCAGCGACGGGACGATGAAACCCTACGAGCAGTACTTC. It yields the protein CASDGTMKPYEQYF.

The table lists this clone with a few counts. The chain uses TRBV4-3 and TRBJ1-6; perhaps TRBD1 as D (5 bases). The CDR3 covers 15 residues. CDR1 LGHNA and CDR2 YSLEER come from the germline V gene. Trimming stripped 1 base from V and 7 bases from J, with 11 bases between. In DNA, the CDR3 is TGCGCCAGCAGCCAAGGTCAGGGACTCAATTCACCCCTCCACTTT. It codes for CASSQGQGLNSPLHF.

The genes are TRBV11-3 and TRBJ2-2; D is unclear. The CDR3 extends over 18 amino acids. The ends were cut back, 5 bases at V and 2 bases at J, with 21 bases in the middle. The germline V gene encodes CDR1 SGHNT and CDR2 YENEEA. DNA for the CDR3: TGTGCCAGCAGCGAACCTAAGGATGCCAGCGCCAACACCGGGGAGCTGTTTTTT. Its protein product is CASSEPKDASANTGELFF. Using reference TRBV11-3 and TRBJ2-2 for the parts outside the CDR3, the full variable domain is EAGVVQSPRYKIIEKKQPVAFWCNPISGHNTLYWYLQNLGQGPELLIRYENEEAVDDSQLPKDRFSAERLKGVDSTLKIQPAELGDSAVYLCASSEPKDASANTGELFFGEGSRLTVL.

V and J are TRBV5-6 and TRBJ2-1; TRBD2 matches 7 bases. Germline V gene lookup returns CDR1 SGHDT and CDR2 YYEEEE. Trimming took 4 bases from V and 6 from J; bases not matched to a gene: 7. CDR3 size: 14 residues. This CDR3 reads CASSLGRVINEQFF. In nucleotides, the CDR3 is TGTGCCAGCAGCCTAGGGAGGGTTATCAATGAGCAGTTCTTC. The full variable domain, rest sourced from reference TRBV5-6 and TRBJ2-1, is DAGVTQSPTHLIKTRGQQVTLRCSPKSGHDTVSWYQQALGQGPQFIFQYYEEEERQRGNFPDRFSGHQFPNYSSELNVNALLLGDSALYLCASSLGRVINEQFFGPGTRLTVL.

In this sample, this clone turned up once. The J gene is TRBJ2-5, the V gene TRBV4-3; D remains unclear. V lost 0 bases and J lost 5, with 19 bases in between. The CDR3 extends over 17 amino acids. The germline V gene encodes CDR1 LGHNA and CDR2 YSLEER. DNA of the CDR3: TGCGCCAGCAGCCAAGACATAGCAGGCCCGATTTCGGAGACCCAGTACTTC. It is translated as CASSQDIAGPISETQYF.

The chain uses TRBV29-1 and TRBJ1-1, with TRBD1 identical over 9 bases. This CDR3 has 13 residues. Germline-derived CDR1 and CDR2 are SQVTM and ANQGSEA. The trim removed 5 bases at V and 1 base at J, leaving 2 bases unmatched. This CDR3 reads CSVQGQGNTEAFF. CDR3 nucleotide sequence: TGCAGCGTTCAGGGACAGGGGAACACTGAAGCTTTCTTT.

The V call is TRBV29-1, the J call TRBJ2-7; possible D gene TRBD1, 6 bases. Germline assignment: CDR1 SQVTM and CDR2 ANQGSEA. V lost 4 bases, J lost 3 bases, and 13 bases lay in between. The CDR3 length is 13 residues. In DNA form, the CDR3 reads TGCAGCGTTGGACAGGCCAAGGACTACGAGCAGTACTTC. This codes for CSVGQAKDYEQYF.

This rearrangement joins TRBV18 to TRBJ1-2; no clear D gene. Germline values: CDR1 KGHSH, CDR2 LQKENI. The V end was cut by 3 bases, the J end by 7 bases, with 12 bases between. The CDR3 spans 13 residues. The CDR3: CASSPSLSLGYTF. The CDR3 DNA reads as TGTGCCAGCTCACCTTCCCTAAGTCTTGGCTACACCTTC.

The count of this clone is one. CDR3 sequence reads: CASSLYVAGGDTGELFF. The CDR3 region has the DNA TGTGCCAGCAGTTTATATGTAGCGGGAGGCGACACCGGGGAGCTGTTTTTT. The chain couples TRBV27 to TRBJ2-2; TRBD2 matches at 10 bases. Germline V CDR1 and CDR2: MNHEY, SMNVEV (reference sequence). CDR3 size: 17 residues. J lost 3 bases, V lost 1 base, and 5 bases had no gene match.

The chain couples TRBV28 to TRBJ1-5, with D perhaps TRBD1 (5 bases). The length of the CDR3 is 13 residues. Germline loops: CDR1 MDHEN, CDR2 SYDVKM. V lost 10 bases to trimming and J lost 7 bases, with 17 bases between them. In nucleotides, the CDR3 is TGTGCCACCAATTGGGGGAGAGGGCAGCCCCAGCATTTT. Translating it yields CATNWGRGQPQHF. Full variable domain (remainder filled in from reference TRBV28 and TRBJ1-5): DVKVTQSSRYLVKRTGEKVFLECVQDMDHENMFWYRQDPGLGLRLIYFSYDVKMKEKGDIPEGYSVSREKKERFSLILESASTNQTSMYLCATNWGRGQPQHFGDGTRLSIL.

This sequence joins TRBV6-6 and TRBJ2-1, with unresolved D. Germline CDR1 and CDR2: MNHNY and SVGAGI (reference sequence). The V gene lost 7 bases and the J gene lost 2 bases, with 12 bases spanning the gap. The CDR3 has 14 amino acids. The CDR3, as DNA: TGTGCCAGCAAAGACACTGCCACCTACAATGAGCAGTTCTTC. Translation: CASKDTATYNEQFF.

The V call is TRBV25-1, the J call TRBJ1-3; 7 bases fit TRBD1. The CDR3 has 13 amino acids. V shed 4 bases, J shed 8 bases, and the junction held 5 bases outside the gene matches. Germline CDR1 is MGHDK and CDR2 is SYGVNS. The CDR3 DNA sequence: TGTGCCAGCAGTGCGACAGGGACGGACACCATATATTTT. This codes for CASSATGTDTIYF.

The chain links TRBV27 to TRBJ2-1, with D tentatively TRBD1 (6 bases). The CDR3 consists of 14 residues. The germline V gene encodes CDR1 MNHEY and CDR2 SMNVEV (reference sequence). The V and J ends lost 0 bases and 8 bases respectively, with 11 bases between them. The CDR3 loop is CASSLSRGADEQFF. DNA of the CDR3: TGTGCCAGCAGTTTATCCAGGGGAGCCGATGAGCAGTTCTTC.

V usage is TRBV2 and J usage is TRBJ2-1; 7 positions agree with TRBD2. CDR1 and CDR2 from the germline V gene are SNHLY and FYNNEI. J gave up 2 bases and V 0 bases, and 1 base lay outside the gene matches. This CDR3 contains 15 residues. The CDR3 loop reads CASSEALAAYNEQFF. In DNA, the CDR3 is TGTGCCAGCAGTGAAGCTCTAGCGGCCTACAATGAGCAGTTCTTC. The complete variable domain, with remaining parts taken from reference TRBV2 and TRBJ2-1, reads EPEVTQTPSHQVTQMGQEVILRCVPISNHLYFYWYRQILGQKVEFLVSFYNNEISEKSEIFDDQFSVERPDGSNFTLKIRSTKLEDSAMYFCASSEALAAYNEQFFGPGTRLTVL.

The chain is built from TRBV7-8 and TRBJ2-5; D may be TRBD2 (7 bases). CDR3 length equals 15 residues. Between the trimmed V and J ends, which lost 5 bases and 5 bases, there was a span of 18 bases. Germline V gives CDR1 SGHVS, CDR2 FQNEAQ. As DNA, the CDR3 is TGTGCCAGCAGCCGGGGAGGGGGGGTTGGCGAGACCCAGTACTTC. This sequence encodes CASSRGGGVGETQYF.

This clone was counted a single time. The CDR3 reads CASSPTGNPNEKLFF. The CDR3 DNA follows: TGTGCCAGCTCACCCACAGGGAATCCTAATGAAAAACTGTTTTTT. The genes are TRBV18 and TRBJ1-4; a weak D match, TRBD1 (6 bases). The germline V gene encodes CDR1 KGHSH and CDR2 LQKENI. V gave up 3 bases and J gave up 3 bases, with 11 bases separating them. This CDR3 is 15 amino acids long.

The chain has TRBV4-3 and TRBJ2-3; D is uncertain. The V end lost 6 bases, the J end lost 5 bases, and 6 bases lay between the germline ends. CDR3 length equals 11 residues. Looked up from germline, CDR1 is LGHNA and CDR2 is YSLEER. The CDR3 reads CASRTGDTQYF. The CDR3 DNA follows: TGCGCCAGCAGGACTGGAGATACGCAGTATTTT.

This clone was observed a single time. V is TRBV7-2 and J is TRBJ2-7, with 9 positions matching TRBD2. The CDR3 loop spans 14 amino acids. The V gene's germline CDR1 is SGHTA and CDR2 FQGNSA. V shed 5 bases and J 3 bases; nucleotides not matched to a gene: 5. The CDR3 DNA follows: TGTGCCAGCAGCCGTTCTAGCGGGATCTACGAGCAGTACTTC. This codes for CASSRSSGIYEQYF.

In this sample, this clone turned up a few times. The V call is TRBV7-9, the J call TRBJ2-7, with 10 bases aligning to TRBD1. V was clipped by 6 bases and J by 4 bases; unmatched bases: 12. Per the germline V gene, CDR1 is SEHNR and CDR2 is FQNEAQ (reference sequence). This CDR3 region has 16 residues. CDR3 in DNA: TGTGCCAGCAGAACGATCGGCCGGGACAGGGGATACGAGCAGTACTTC. Amino acid sequence: CASRTIGRDRGYEQYF.